The 10 T cell receptor beta chains below all came from one sample that was sequenced in a study of blood T cells in healthy people across ages. PCR was performed a second time for about 7 to 12 cycles using a sample-barcoded 5' primer and a J-beta primer mix. Each CDR3 protein gets one entry after TCRdb re-called the 5' RACE reads with MiXCR. This table holds under 750,000 distinct CDR3 sequences, around half found once. Sequencing was performed on blood. These receptors all come from a man of 80 years or more in good health.

A word on this clonotype: One junction end does not reproduce the germline sequence, and a read error may be involved. The chain links TRBV5-1 to TRBJ1-4; no firm D call. Germline V gene data show CDR1 as SGHRS and CDR2 as YFSETQ. This CDR3 comprises 14 residues. CDR3 region: CASSLDSGNAKLFF. The DNA of the CDR3 is TGCGCCAGCAGCTTGGATTCAGGAAATGCAAAACTGTTTTTT. Supplemented by reference TRBV5-1 and TRBJ1-4, the full variable domain reads KAGVTQTPRYLIKTRGQQVTLSCSPISGHRSVSWYQQTPGQGLQFLFEYFSETQRNKGNFPGRFSGRQFSNSRSEMNVSTLELGDSALYLCASSLDSGNAKLFFGSGTQLSVL.

This rearrangement joins TRBV20-1 to TRBJ2-3; 9 nucleotides line up with TRBD2. Germline assignment: CDR1 DFQATT and CDR2 SNEGSKA (reference sequence). CDR3 length: 14 residues. The V gene end was trimmed by 5 bases and the J gene end by 3 bases; junction bases not matched to a gene: 6. CDR3 residues: CSAPRLAGTDTQYF. The CDR3 DNA sequence: TGCAGTGCTCCCCGGCTAGCGGGGACAGATACGCAGTATTTT.

This clonotype occurred many times. This chain uses TRBV2 with TRBJ2-1; no reliable D call. Trimming stripped 6 bases from V and 5 bases from J, with 2 bases between. This CDR3 contains 10 residues. Germline-derived CDR1 and CDR2 are SNHLY and FYNNEI. The CDR3 DNA reads as TGTGCCAGCAGCAACAATGAGCAGTTCTTC. Translation gives CASSNNEQFF.

This clonotype showed up just a few times. This sequence joins TRBV7-2 and TRBJ1-2; tentatively, D is TRBD1 (6 bases). V lost 3 bases and J lost 4, with 15 bases in between. Germline CDR1 is SGHTA and CDR2 is FQGNSA. CDR3 size: 15 residues. The CDR3 protein is CASSLDTGIGYGYTF. In DNA form, the CDR3 reads TGTGCCAGCAGCTTGGACACAGGGATTGGCTATGGCTACACCTTC.

This chain connects TRBV10-3 to TRBJ2-7; 12 bases are a match to TRBD2. The CDR3 sequence is 16 residues long. Germline V gives CDR1 ENHRY, CDR2 SYGVKD. With 4 bases clipped from V and 2 bases from J, the junction kept 6 bases outside the gene matches. The CDR3, as DNA: TGTGCCATCAGTGGGACTAGCGGGGTGAGCGCCTACGAGCAGTACTTC. This translates into CAISGTSGVSAYEQYF.

The gene calls are TRBV6-2 or TRBV6-3 and TRBJ2-1, with 14 positions matching TRBD2. After removal of 5 bases from V and 8 bases from J, the junction contained 2 bases not matched to a gene. The germline V gene encodes CDR1 MNHEY and CDR2 SVGEGT. The length of the CDR3 is 14 residues. The CDR3 nucleotides read TGTGCCAGCAGTCGGACTAGCGGGGGGTATGAGCAGTTCTTC. It is translated as CASSRTSGGYEQFF.

The V and J genes are TRBV5-1 and TRBJ1-2; 7 bases map to TRBD1. The CDR3 runs 17 residues. The germline V gene has CDR1 SGHRS and CDR2 YFSETQ. The ends lost 0 bases at V and 3 bases at J; junction bases unmatched: 11. The CDR3 DNA sequence: TGCGCCAGCAGCTTGGGAGGGGGCCGTATGGACCACTATGGCTACACCTTC. Protein product: CASSLGGGRMDHYGYTF. Full variable domain (remainder filled in from reference TRBV5-1 and TRBJ1-2): KAGVTQTPRYLIKTRGQQVTLSCSPISGHRSVSWYQQTPGQGLQFLFEYFSETQRNKGNFPGRFSGRQFSNSRSEMNVSTLELGDSALYLCASSLGGGRMDHYGYTFGSGTRLTVV.

This clonotype has only a few counts. The chain couples TRBV2 to TRBJ2-1; D might be TRBD1 (6 bases). CDR1 SNHLY and CDR2 FYNNEI come from the germline V gene. V lost 9 bases to trimming and J lost 5 bases, with 20 bases between them. The CDR3 contains 15 residues. The CDR3 nucleotides read TGTGCCAGAAGGGGGTACACAAATGTGAACAATGAGCAGTTCTTC. Its protein is CARRGYTNVNNEQFF.

The chain uses TRBV7-9 and TRBJ2-3, with D unresolved. V dropped 4 bases and J dropped 4 bases, with 12 bases sitting between them. Germline CDR1 and CDR2: SEHNR and FQNEAQ (reference sequence). The CDR3 spans 14 residues. CDR3 amino acids: CASSSVTVADTQYF. The CDR3 DNA reads as TGTGCCAGCAGCTCGGTCACAGTGGCAGATACGCAGTATTTT.

This chain uses TRBV9 with TRBJ2-1, with TRBD1 matching 10 bases. The CDR3 consists of 15 residues. J gave up 13 bases and V 3 bases, and 13 bases lay outside the gene matches. CDR1 is SGDLS and CDR2 is YYNGEE in the germline V gene. In DNA, the CDR3 is TGTGCCAGCAGCGCATCGGGACAGGGGTTGGAGACCCAGTTCTTC. Its protein is CASSASGQGLETQFF. The variable domain in full, with the rest retrieved from reference TRBV9 and TRBJ2-1, is DSGVTQTPKHLITATGQRVTLRCSPRSGDLSVYWYQQSLDQGLQFLIQYYNGEERAKGNILERFSAQQFPDLHSELNLSSLELGDSALYFCASSASGQGLETQFFGPGTRLTVL.